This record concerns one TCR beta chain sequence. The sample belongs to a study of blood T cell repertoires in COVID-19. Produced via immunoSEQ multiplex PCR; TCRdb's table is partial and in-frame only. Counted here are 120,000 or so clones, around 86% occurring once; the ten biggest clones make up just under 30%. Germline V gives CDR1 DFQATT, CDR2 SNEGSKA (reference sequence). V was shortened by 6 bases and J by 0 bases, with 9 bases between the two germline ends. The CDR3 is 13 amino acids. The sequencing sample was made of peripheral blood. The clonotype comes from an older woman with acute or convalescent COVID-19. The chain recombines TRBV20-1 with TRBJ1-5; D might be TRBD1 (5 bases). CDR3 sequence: CSASDSSNQPQHF. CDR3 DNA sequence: TGCAGTGCCAGTGACAGTAGCAATCAGCCCCAGCATTTT.